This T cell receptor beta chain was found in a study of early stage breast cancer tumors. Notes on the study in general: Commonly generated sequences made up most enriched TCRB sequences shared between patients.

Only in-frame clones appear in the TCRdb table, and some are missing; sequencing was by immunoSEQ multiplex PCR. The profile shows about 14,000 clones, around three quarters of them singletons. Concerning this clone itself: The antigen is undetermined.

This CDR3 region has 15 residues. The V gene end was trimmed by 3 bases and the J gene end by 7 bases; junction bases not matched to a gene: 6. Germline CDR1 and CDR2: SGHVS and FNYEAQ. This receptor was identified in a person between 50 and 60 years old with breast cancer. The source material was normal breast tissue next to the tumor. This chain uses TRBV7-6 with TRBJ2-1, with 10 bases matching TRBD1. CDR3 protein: CASSFRQGAGNEQFF. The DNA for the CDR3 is TGTGCCAGCAGCTTCCGACAGGGGGCGGGGAATGAGCAGTTCTTC.